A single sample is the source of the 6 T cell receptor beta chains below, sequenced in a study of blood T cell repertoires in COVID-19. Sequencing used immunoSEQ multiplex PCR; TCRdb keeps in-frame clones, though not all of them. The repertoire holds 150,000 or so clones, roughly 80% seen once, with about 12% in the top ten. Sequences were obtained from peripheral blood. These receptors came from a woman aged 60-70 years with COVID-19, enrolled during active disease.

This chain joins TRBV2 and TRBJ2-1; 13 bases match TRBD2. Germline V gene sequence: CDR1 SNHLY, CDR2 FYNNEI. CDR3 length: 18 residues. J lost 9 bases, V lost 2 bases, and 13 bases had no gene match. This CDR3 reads CASSERRPGLAGSGEQFF. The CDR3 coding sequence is TGTGCCAGCAGTGAACGACGTCCGGGACTAGCGGGATCGGGTGAGCAGTTCTTC.

CDR3 protein: CASGLGGNTEAFF. In DNA form, the CDR3 reads TGTGCTAGTGGTTTGGGAGGGAACACTGAAGCTTTCTTT. The chain joins TRBV12-5 to TRBJ1-1; no clear D. Per the germline V gene, CDR1 is LGHNT and CDR2 is FRNRAP. This CDR3 comprises 13 residues. Trimming removed 1 base from V and 1 base from J, with 4 bases in between.

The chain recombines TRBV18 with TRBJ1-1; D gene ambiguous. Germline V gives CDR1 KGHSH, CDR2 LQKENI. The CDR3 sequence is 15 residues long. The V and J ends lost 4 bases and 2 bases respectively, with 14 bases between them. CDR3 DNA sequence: TGTGCCAGCTCACTCAACCGGGGAACCAACACTGAAGCTTTCTTT. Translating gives CASSLNRGTNTEAFF.

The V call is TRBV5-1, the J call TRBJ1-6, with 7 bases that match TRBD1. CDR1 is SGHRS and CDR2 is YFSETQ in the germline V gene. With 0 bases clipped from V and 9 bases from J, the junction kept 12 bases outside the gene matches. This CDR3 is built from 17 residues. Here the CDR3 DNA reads TGCGCCAGCAGCTTGGTGGGCTTGACAGGGCGTCGTTCACCCCTCCACTTT. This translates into CASSLVGLTGRRSPLHF.

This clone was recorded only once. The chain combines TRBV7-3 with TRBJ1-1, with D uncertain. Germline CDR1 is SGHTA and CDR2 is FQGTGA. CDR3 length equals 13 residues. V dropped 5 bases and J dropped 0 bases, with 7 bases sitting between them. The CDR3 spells CASSVQLNTEAFF. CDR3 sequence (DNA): TGTGCCAGCAGCGTTCAATTGAACACTGAAGCTTTCTTT. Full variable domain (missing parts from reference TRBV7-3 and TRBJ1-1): GAGVSQTPSNKVTEKGKYVELRCDPISGHTALYWYRQSLGQGPEFLIYFQGTGAADDSGLPNDRFFAVRPEGSVSTLKIQRTERGDSAVYLCASSVQLNTEAFFGQGTRLTVV.

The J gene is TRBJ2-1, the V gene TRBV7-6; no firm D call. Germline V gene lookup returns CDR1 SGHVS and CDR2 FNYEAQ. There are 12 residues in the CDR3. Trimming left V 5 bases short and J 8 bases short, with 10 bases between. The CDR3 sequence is CASSTRSHEQFF. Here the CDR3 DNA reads TGTGCCAGCAGCACCCGTAGCCATGAGCAGTTCTTC.